The 11 T cell receptor beta chains in this list originate from one sample, sequenced in a study of blood T cells in healthy people across ages. Using a J-beta primer mix together with a sample-barcoded 5' primer, a second PCR was run for about 6 to 12 cycles. TCRdb processed the 5' RACE reads anew with MiXCR; each CDR3 protein has one entry. The top ten clones hold more than 8.5% of a sample with some 930,000 distinct CDR3 sequences, 29% of them seen once. A further study also used this sample, focusing on T cells of mothers and their children.

The sample taken for sequencing was blood. Every receptor here comes from a woman aged 40 to 55 in good health.

This clonotype was seen only a few times. V usage is TRBV3-1 and J usage is TRBJ2-7, with 10 bases lining up with TRBD1. Germline trimming cut 4 bases from V and 6 bases from J; bases unmatched to any gene: 12. This CDR3 is built from 16 residues. The V gene's germline CDR1 is LGHDT and CDR2 YNNKEL (reference sequence). The CDR3 spells CASSLGDRGLGSEQYF. As DNA, the CDR3 is TGTGCCAGCAGCCTGGGAGACAGGGGGCTTGGCAGCGAGCAGTACTTC.

This clonotype was seen ten or more times. V usage is TRBV29-1 and J usage is TRBJ1-2; D not certain. CDR1 and CDR2 (germline): SQVTM, ANQGSEA. The length of the CDR3 is 15 residues. Trimming pared 6 bases from V and 4 bases from J, leaving 21 bases between. The CDR3 nucleotides are TGCAGCGTGACCCTTGGCGACACCAAGGGCTATGGCTACACCTTC. Encoded protein: CSVTLGDTKGYGYTF.

This clonotype was seen at least ten times. The genes are TRBV20-1 and TRBJ2-1, with TRBD2 identical over 9 bases. The germline gives CDR1 DFQATT, CDR2 SNEGSKA (reference sequence). This CDR3 is built from 15 residues. After removal of 7 bases from V and 5 bases from J, the junction contained 12 bases not matched to a gene. Written as DNA, the CDR3 is TGCAGTGGAGGCGCGCGGGGGGGCCTCAACAATGAGCAGTTCTTC. It specifies CSGGARGGLNNEQFF.

This chain links TRBV6-6 with TRBJ1-6; D is perhaps TRBD1 (6 bases). Between the trimmed V and J ends, which lost 2 bases and 7 bases, there was a span of 12 bases. CDR1 and CDR2 (germline): MNHNY, SVGAGI (reference sequence). CDR3 length: 15 residues. The CDR3 coding sequence is TGTGCCAGCAGTTACGGCCAGGGGAACAATTCACCCCTCCACTTT. The encoded protein is CASSYGQGNNSPLHF.

This clonotype was seen a few times. This chain uses TRBV27 with TRBJ2-2; possible D gene TRBD2, 6 bases. The CDR3 length is 15 residues. Germline CDR1 reads MNHEY; CDR2 reads SMNVEV (reference sequence). The germline V and J ends were trimmed by 7 bases and 5 bases, with 17 bases remaining between them. The CDR3 coding sequence is TGTGCCAGCAAACTAATGGGACTCCCAACCGGGGAGCTGTTTTTT. It translates to CASKLMGLPTGELFF.

For this clonotype: This sequence may be a read error, since a much larger clone differs from it by one base. The chain carries TRBV6-2 or TRBV6-3 and TRBJ2-5; a weak D match, TRBD1 (6 bases). Germline CDR1 is MNHEY and CDR2 is SVGEGT. V shed 4 bases and J shed 11 bases, with 20 bases lying between them. The CDR3 has 14 residues. DNA of the CDR3: TGTGCCAGCAGTTTCCCGGGACACAGCAATGAGCAGTACTTC. As protein: CASSFPGHSNEQYF.

This clonotype has more than one count but fewer than ten. CDR3 amino acids: CASSAPGMNGNQPQHF. The CDR3 DNA is TGTGCCAGCAGCGCACCAGGGATGAACGGCAATCAGCCCCAGCATTTT. This chain joins TRBV7-2 and TRBJ1-5; D is possibly TRBD1 (5 bases). Trimming removed 5 bases at V and 2 bases at J, with 16 bases between. Germline V gene lookup returns CDR1 SGHTA and CDR2 FQGNSA. CDR3 length: 16 amino acids.

Regarding this clonotype: Likely a read error: the CDR3 ends without its conserved phenylalanine or tryptophan. The DNA is omitted, as the CDR3 cannot be located on it reliably, and the CDR3 follows TCRdb's listing. The V call is TRBV28, the J call TRBJ2-1; TRBD2 is taken as the D call from the table, unchecked against the DNA. The CDR3 spans 21 residues, counting both ends. Germline CDR1 and CDR2: MDHEN and SYDVKM. The CDR3 sequence is CASGIPELAGGSNEQFFGPGI.

A remark on this clonotype: The junction and the germline gene differ at one end; a read error may be behind it. This sequence joins TRBV18 and TRBJ1-2; TRBD1 agrees at 7 bases. CDR3 size: 12 residues. Germline values: CDR1 KGHSH, CDR2 LQKENI. CDR3 in amino acids: CANSEGALGYTF. The CDR3, as DNA: TGTGCCAACTCAGAGGGGGCGCTTGGCTACACCTTC. The whole variable domain, filled in from reference TRBV18 and TRBJ1-2, reads NAGVMQNPRHLVRRRGQEARLRCSPMKGHSHVYWYRQLPEEGLKFMVYLQKENIIDESGMPKERFSAEFPKEGPSILRIQQVVRGDSAAYFCANSEGALGYTFGSGTRLTVV.

The sample holds a few counts of this clonotype. The chain is built from TRBV28 and TRBJ1-2; TRBD1 matches at 8 bases. From germline, CDR1 is MDHEN and CDR2 SYDVKM. The J segment lost 7 bases and the V segment lost 5 bases, leaving 9 bases of the junction unmatched. CDR3 length: 14 amino acids. The CDR3 here is CASSTPPGGRGYTF. Here the CDR3 DNA reads TGTGCCAGCAGTACCCCCCCAGGGGGCCGTGGCTACACCTTC.

J is TRBJ1-6 and V is TRBV6-5; D not resolved. The CDR3 totals 15 residues. V lost 7 bases, J lost 5 bases, and 15 bases lay in between. The V gene's germline CDR1 is MNHEY and CDR2 SVGAGI. This chain's CDR3 is CASTLVGGNNSPLHF. CDR3 in DNA: TGTGCCAGCACCTTGGTAGGAGGCAATAATTCACCCCTCCACTTT.